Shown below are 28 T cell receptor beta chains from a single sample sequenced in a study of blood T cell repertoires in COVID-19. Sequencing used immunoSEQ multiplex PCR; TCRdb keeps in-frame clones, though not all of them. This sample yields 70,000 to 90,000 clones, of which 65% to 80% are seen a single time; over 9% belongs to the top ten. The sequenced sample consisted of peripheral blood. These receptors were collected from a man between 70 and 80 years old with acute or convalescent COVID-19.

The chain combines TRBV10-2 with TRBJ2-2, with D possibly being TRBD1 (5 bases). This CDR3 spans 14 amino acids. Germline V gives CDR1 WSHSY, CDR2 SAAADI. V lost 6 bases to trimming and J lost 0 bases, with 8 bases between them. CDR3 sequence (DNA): TGCGCCAGCAGCCTGACAGCGAACACCGGGGAGCTGTTTTTT. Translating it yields CASSLTANTGELFF.

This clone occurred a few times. The CDR3 DNA reads TGTGCCACCAGCAGGACAGGGGTGGTTTCACCCCTCCACTTT. The encoded protein is CATSRTGVVSPLHF. The rearrangement uses TRBV15 and TRBJ1-6; 8 positions agree with TRBD1. V trimming: 3 bases; J trimming: 9 bases; junction bases outside the gene matches: 4. This CDR3 is built from 14 residues. Germline-derived CDR1 and CDR2 are LNHNV and YYDKDF (reference sequence).

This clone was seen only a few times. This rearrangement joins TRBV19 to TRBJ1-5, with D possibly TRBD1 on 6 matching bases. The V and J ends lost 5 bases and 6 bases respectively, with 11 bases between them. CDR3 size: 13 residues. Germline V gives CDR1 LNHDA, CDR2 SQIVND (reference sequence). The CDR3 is CASSGGAGQPQHF. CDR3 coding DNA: TGTGCCAGTAGTGGGGGGGCAGGTCAGCCCCAGCATTTT.

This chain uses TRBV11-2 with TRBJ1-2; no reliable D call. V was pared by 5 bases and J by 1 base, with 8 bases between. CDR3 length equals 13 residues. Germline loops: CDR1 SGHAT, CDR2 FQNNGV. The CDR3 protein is CASSPLRNYGYTF. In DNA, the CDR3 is TGTGCCAGCAGCCCACTCCGTAACTATGGCTACACCTTC.

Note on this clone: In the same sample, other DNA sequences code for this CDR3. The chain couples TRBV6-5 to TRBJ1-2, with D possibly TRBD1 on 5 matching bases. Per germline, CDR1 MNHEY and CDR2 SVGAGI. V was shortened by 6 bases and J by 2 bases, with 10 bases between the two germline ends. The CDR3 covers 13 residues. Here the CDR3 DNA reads TGTGCCAGCAGCCGGGACTTCAACTATGGCTACACCTTC. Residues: CASSRDFNYGYTF.

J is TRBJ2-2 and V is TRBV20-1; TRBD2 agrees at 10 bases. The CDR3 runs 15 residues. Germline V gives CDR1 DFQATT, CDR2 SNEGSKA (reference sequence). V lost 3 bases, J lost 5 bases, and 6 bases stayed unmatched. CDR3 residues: CSASSLAGETGELFF. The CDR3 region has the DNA TGCAGTGCTAGTTCCCTAGCGGGGGAAACCGGGGAGCTGTTTTTT.

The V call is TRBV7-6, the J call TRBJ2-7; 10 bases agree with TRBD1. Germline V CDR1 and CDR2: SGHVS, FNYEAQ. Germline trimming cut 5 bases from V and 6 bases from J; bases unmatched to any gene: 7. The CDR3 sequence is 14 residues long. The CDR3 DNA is TGTGCCAGCAGCCCGCGGACAGGGGGACTCGAGCAGTACTTC. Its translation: CASSPRTGGLEQYF.

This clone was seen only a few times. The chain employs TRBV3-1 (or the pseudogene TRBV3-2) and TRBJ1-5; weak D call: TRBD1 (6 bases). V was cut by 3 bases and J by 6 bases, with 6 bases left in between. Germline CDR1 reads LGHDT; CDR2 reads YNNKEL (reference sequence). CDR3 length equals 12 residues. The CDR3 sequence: CASSQGAQPQHF. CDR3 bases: TGTGCCAGCAGCCAGGGGGCTCAGCCCCAGCATTTT.

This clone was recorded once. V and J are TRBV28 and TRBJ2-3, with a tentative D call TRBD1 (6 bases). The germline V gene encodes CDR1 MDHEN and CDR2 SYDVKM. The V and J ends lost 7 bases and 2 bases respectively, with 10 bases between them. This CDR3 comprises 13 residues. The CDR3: CASNDRFTDTQYF. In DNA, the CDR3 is TGTGCCAGCAACGACAGGTTCACAGATACGCAGTATTTT.

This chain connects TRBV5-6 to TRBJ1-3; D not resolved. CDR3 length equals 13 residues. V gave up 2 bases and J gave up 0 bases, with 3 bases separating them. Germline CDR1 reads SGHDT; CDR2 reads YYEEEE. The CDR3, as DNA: TGTGCCAGCAGCTTTATCTCTGGAAACACCATATATTTT. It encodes CASSFISGNTIYF.

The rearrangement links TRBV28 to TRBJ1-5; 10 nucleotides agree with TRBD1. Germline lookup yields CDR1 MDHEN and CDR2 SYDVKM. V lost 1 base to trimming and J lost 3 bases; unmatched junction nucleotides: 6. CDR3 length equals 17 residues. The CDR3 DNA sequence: TGTGCCAGCAGTTTATTCTTGGGACAGGGGAACAATCAGCCCCAGCATTTT. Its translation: CASSLFLGQGNNQPQHF.

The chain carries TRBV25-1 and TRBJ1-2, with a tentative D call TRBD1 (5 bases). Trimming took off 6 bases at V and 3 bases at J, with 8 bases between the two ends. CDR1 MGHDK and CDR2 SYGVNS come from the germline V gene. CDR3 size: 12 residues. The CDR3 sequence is CASRGGDYGYTF. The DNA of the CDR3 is TGTGCCAGCAGGGGGGGGGACTATGGCTACACCTTC.

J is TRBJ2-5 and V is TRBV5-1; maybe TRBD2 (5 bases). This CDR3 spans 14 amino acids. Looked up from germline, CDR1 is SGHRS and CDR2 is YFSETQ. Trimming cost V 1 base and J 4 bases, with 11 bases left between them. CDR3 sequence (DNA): TGCGCCAGCAGCTTGAGTGGGCGGGTAGAGACCCAGTACTTC. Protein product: CASSLSGRVETQYF. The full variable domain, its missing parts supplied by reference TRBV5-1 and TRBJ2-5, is KAGVTQTPRYLIKTRGQQVTLSCSPISGHRSVSWYQQTPGQGLQFLFEYFSETQRNKGNFPGRFSGRQFSNSRSEMNVSTLELGDSALYLCASSLSGRVETQYFGPGTRLLVL.

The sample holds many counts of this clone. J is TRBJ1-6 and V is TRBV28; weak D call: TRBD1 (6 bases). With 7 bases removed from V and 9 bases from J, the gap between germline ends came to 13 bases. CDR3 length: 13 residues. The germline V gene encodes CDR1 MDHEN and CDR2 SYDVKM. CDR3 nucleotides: TGTGCCAGCACTCCGACAGGCCCTTCACCCCTCCACTTT. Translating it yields CASTPTGPSPLHF. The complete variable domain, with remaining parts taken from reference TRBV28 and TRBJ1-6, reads DVKVTQSSRYLVKRTGEKVFLECVQDMDHENMFWYRQDPGLGLRLIYFSYDVKMKEKGDIPEGYSVSREKKERFSLILESASTNQTSMYLCASTPTGPSPLHFGNGTRLTVT.

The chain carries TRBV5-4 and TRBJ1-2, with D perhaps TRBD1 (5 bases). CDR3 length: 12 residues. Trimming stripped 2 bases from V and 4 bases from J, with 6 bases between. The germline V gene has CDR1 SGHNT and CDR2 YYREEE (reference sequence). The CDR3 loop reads CASSLDSYGYTF. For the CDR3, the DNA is TGTGCCAGCAGCTTAGACAGCTATGGCTACACCTTC.

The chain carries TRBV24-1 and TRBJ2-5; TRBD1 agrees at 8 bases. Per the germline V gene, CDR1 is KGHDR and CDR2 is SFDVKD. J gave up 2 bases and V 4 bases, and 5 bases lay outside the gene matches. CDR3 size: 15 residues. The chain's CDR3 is CATSDPRGPQETQYF. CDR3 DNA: TGTGCCACCAGTGACCCCAGGGGGCCGCAAGAGACCCAGTACTTC.

The CDR3 here is CASSVGSSTAYEQYF. The CDR3 nucleotides are TGTGCCAGCAGCGTAGGTAGCAGCACCGCCTACGAGCAGTACTTC. V usage is TRBV9 and J usage is TRBJ2-7; no firm D call. The germline V gene encodes CDR1 SGDLS and CDR2 YYNGEE. There are 15 residues in the CDR3. Trimming removed 0 bases at V and 2 bases at J, with 12 bases between.

The chain's CDR3 is CATSVLAGGDEQFF. CDR3 bases: TGTGCCACCAGTGTCTTAGCGGGGGGAGATGAGCAGTTCTTC. V gene TRBV24-1 combines with J gene TRBJ2-1, with 10 bases aligning to TRBD2. After removal of 5 bases from V and 8 bases from J, the junction contained 5 bases not matched to a gene. The CDR3 length is 14 residues. CDR1 and CDR2 (germline): KGHDR, SFDVKD.

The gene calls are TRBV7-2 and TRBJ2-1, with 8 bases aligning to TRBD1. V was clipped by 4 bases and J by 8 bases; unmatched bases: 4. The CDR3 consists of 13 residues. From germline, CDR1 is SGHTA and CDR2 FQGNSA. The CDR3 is CASSYQTGDEQFF. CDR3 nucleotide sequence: TGTGCCAGCAGCTACCAGACAGGGGATGAGCAGTTCTTC. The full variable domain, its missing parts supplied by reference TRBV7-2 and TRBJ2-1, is GAGVSQSPSNKVTEKGKDVELRCDPISGHTALYWYRQSLGQGLEFLIYFQGNSAPDKSGLPSDRFSAERTGGSVSTLTIQRTQQEDSAVYLCASSYQTGDEQFFGPGTRLTVL.

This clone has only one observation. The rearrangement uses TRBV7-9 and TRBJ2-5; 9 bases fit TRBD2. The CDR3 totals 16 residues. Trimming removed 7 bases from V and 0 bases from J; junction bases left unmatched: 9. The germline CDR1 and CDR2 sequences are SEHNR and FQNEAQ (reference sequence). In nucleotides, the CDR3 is TGTGCCAGCACCGGGGTAGCGGGGGCAAACCAAGAGACCCAGTACTTC. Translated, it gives CASTGVAGANQETQYF.

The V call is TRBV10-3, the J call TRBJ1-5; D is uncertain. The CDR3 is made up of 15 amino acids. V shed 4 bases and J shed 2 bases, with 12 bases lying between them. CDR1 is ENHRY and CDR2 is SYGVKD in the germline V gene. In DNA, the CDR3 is TGTGCCATCAGTGCGGGAGGCACCGGCAATCAGCCCCAGCATTTT. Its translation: CAISAGGTGNQPQHF.

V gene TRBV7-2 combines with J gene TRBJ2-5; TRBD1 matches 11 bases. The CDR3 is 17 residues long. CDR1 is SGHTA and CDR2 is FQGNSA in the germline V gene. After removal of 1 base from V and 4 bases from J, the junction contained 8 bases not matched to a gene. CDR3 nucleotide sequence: TGTGCCAGCAGCTTAGAATTTGGGACAGGGGGTTTAGAGACCCAGTACTTC. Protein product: CASSLEFGTGGLETQYF.

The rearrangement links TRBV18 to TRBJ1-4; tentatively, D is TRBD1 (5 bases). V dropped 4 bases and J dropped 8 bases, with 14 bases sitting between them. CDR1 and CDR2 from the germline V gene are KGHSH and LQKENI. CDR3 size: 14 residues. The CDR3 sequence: CASSRYGAGEKLFF. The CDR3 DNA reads TGTGCCAGCTCACGCTACGGGGCGGGAGAAAAACTGTTTTTT.

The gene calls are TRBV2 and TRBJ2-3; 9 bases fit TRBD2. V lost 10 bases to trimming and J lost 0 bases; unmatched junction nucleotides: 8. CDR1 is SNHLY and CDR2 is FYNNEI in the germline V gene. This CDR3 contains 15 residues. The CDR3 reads CATKGAGGSTDTQYF. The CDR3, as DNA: TGTGCCACCAAGGGAGCGGGGGGCAGCACAGATACGCAGTATTTT.

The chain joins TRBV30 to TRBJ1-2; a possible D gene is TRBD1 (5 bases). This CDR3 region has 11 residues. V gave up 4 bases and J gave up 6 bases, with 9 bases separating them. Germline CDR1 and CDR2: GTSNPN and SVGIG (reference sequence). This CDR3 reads CAWMDNDGYTF. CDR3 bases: TGTGCCTGGATGGACAATGATGGCTACACCTTC.

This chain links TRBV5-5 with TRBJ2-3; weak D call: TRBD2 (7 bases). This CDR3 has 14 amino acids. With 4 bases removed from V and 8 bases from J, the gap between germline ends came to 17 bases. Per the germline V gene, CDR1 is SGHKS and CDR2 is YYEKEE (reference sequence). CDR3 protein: CASSRGPREGTQYF. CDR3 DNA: TGTGCCAGCAGCCGGGGGCCAAGGGAGGGTACGCAGTATTTT.

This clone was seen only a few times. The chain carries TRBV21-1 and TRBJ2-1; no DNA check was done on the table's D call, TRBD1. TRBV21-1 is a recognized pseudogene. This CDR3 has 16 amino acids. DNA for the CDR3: TGTGCCAGCAGCAAAGGGTTGGGCAGGGATCGCAATGAGCAGTTCTTC. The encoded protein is CASSKGLGRDRNEQFF.

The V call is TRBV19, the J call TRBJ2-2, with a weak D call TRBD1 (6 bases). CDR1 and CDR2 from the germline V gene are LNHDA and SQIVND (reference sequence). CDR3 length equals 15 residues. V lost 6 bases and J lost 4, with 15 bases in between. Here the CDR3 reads CASRRVGATTGELFF. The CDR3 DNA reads TGTGCCAGTAGACGGGTGGGGGCGACCACCGGGGAGCTGTTTTTT.